What follows is one T cell receptor (beta chain) and its context. Its antigen is not identified. The V end lost 1 base, the J end lost 5 bases, and 8 bases lay between the germline ends. Germline V gene sequence: CDR1 SNHLY, CDR2 FYNNEI. This CDR3 has 13 residues. Each CDR3 protein gets one entry after TCRdb re-called the 5' RACE reads with MiXCR. This table holds about 190,000 distinct CDR3 sequences, approximately 16% found once. The data were taken from a study of T-cell memory formation after mild COVID-19. On the study more broadly: The TCR clusters were mostly specific to one donor.

Whole-study findings and limits: Whether second-wave clones peaking at day 37 were SARS-CoV-2 specific went unconfirmed. Certain responding clones were present in pre-infection memory, suggesting participation of cross-reactive memory.

The chain carries TRBV2 and TRBJ2-5; no firm D call. Input material: PBMCs or a T cell subset sorted from them (not recorded which). This TCR was sampled from an adult woman who had mild COVID-19 (a few samples of this study predate the infection). Cell type and time point are not known. CDR3 sequence: CASSEGIRETQYF. The CDR3 DNA is TGTGCCAGCAGTGAAGGTATCCGGGAGACCCAGTACTTC. Full variable domain (outside the CDR3, taken from reference TRBV2 and TRBJ2-5): EPEVTQTPSHQVTQMGQEVILRCVPISNHLYFYWYRQILGQKVEFLVSFYNNEISEKSEIFDDQFSVERPDGSNFTLKIRSTKLEDSAMYFCASSEGIRETQYFGPGTRLLVL.